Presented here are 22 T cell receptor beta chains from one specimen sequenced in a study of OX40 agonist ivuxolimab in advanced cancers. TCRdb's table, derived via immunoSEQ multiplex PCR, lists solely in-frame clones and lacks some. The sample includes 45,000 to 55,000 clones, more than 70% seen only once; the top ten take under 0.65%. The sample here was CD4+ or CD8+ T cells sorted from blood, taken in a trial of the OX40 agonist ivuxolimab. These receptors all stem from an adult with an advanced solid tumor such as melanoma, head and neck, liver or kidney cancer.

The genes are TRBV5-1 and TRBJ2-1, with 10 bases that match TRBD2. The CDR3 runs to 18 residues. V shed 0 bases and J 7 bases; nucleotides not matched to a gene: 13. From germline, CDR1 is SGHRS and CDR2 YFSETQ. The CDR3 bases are TGCGCCAGCAGCTTGGGGCTAGCGGGAGTCCGTCTTAAAAATGAGCAGTTCTTC. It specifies CASSLGLAGVRLKNEQFF.

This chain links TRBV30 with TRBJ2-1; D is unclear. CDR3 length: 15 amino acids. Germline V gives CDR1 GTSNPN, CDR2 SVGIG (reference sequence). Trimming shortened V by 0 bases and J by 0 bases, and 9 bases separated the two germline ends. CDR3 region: CAWSVGLNSYNEQFF. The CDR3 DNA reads TGTGCCTGGAGTGTGGGCTTAAACTCCTACAATGAGCAGTTCTTC. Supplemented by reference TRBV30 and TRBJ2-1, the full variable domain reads SQTIHQWPATLVQPVGSPLSLECTVEGTSNPNLYWYRQAAGRGLQLLFYSVGIGQISSEVPQNLSASRPQDRQFILSSKKLLLSDSGFYLCAWSVGLNSYNEQFFGPGTRLTVL.

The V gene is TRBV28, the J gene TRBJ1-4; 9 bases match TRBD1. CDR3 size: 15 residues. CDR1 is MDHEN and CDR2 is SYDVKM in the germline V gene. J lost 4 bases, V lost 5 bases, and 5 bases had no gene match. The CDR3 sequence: CASSPGDRDNEKLFF. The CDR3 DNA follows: TGTGCCAGCAGTCCCGGGGACAGGGATAATGAAAAACTGTTTTTT.

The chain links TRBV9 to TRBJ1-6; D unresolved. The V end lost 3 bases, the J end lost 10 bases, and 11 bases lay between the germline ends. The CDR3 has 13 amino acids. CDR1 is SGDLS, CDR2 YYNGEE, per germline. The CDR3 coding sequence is TGTGCCAGCAGCGCCCGGGTCGGGTCACCCCTCCACTTT. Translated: CASSARVGSPLHF.

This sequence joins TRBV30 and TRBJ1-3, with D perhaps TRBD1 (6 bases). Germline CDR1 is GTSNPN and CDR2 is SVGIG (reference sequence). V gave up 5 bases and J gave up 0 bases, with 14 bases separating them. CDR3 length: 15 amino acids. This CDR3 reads CAWSRGTDSGNTIYF. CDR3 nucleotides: TGTGCCTGGTCCAGGGGAACCGACTCTGGAAACACCATATATTTT. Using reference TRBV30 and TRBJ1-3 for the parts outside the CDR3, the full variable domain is SQTIHQWPATLVQPVGSPLSLECTVEGTSNPNLYWYRQAAGRGLQLLFYSVGIGQISSEVPQNLSASRPQDRQFILSSKKLLLSDSGFYLCAWSRGTDSGNTIYFGEGSWLTVV.

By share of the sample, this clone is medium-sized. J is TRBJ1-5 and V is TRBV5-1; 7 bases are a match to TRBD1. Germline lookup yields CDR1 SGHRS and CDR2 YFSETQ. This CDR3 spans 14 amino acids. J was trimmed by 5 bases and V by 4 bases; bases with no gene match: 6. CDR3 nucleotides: TGCGCCAGCAGCCCAGGGGACAGTCATCAGCCCCAGCATTTT. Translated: CASSPGDSHQPQHF.

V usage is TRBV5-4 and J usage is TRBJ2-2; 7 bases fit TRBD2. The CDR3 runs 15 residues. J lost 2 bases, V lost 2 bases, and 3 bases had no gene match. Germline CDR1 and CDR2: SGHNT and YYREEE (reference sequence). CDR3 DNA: TGTGCCAGCAGCTTCGGCGGGAGAAACACCGGGGAGCTGTTTTTT. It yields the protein CASSFGGRNTGELFF.

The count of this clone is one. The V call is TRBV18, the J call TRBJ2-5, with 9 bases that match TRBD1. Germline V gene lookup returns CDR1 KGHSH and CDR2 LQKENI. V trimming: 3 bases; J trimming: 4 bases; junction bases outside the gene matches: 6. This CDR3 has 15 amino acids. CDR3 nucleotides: TGTGCCAGCTCACCGAAACGACAGGGGGGAGAGACCCAGTACTTC. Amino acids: CASSPKRQGGETQYF.

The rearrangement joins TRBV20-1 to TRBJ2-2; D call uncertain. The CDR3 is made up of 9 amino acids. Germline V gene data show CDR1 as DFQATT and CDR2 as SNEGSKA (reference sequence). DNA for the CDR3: TGCACCAGCACCGGGGAGCTGTTTTTT. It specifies CTSTGELFF.

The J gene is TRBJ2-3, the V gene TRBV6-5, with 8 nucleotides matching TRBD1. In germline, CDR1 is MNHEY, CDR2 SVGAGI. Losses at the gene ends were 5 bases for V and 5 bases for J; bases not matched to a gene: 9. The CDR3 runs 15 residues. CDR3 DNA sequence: TGTGCCAGCAGTCCCCAGGGGGCTCGAGGAGATACGCAGTATTTT. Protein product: CASSPQGARGDTQYF.

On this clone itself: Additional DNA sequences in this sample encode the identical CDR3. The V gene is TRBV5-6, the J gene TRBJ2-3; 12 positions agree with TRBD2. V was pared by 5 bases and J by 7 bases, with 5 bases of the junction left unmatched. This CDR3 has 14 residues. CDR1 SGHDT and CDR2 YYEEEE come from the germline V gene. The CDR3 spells CASRFGLAGNTQYF. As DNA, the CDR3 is TGTGCCAGCAGGTTCGGACTAGCGGGGAATACGCAGTATTTT.

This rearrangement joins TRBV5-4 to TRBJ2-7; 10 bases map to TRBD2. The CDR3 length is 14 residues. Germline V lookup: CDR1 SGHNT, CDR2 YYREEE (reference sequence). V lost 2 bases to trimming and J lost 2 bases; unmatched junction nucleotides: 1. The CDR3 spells CASSLAGGTYEQYF. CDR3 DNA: TGTGCCAGCAGCTTAGCGGGAGGGACCTACGAGCAGTACTTC.

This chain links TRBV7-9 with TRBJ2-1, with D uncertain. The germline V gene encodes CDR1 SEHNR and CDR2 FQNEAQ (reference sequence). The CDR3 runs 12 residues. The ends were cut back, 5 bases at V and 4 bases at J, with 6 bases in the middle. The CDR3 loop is CASSRTYNEQFF. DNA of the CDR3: TGTGCCAGCAGCAGAACTTACAATGAGCAGTTCTTC.

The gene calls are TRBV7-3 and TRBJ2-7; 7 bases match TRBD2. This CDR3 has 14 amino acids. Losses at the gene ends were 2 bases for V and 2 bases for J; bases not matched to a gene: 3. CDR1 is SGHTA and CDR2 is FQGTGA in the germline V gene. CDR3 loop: CASSLSGGPYEQYF. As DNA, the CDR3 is TGTGCCAGCAGCTTATCGGGAGGTCCCTACGAGCAGTACTTC.

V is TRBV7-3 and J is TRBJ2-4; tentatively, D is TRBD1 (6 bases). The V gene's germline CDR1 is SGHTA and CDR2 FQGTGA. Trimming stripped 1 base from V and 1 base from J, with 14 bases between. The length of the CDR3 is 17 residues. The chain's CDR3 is CASSLSSGAGAKNIQYF. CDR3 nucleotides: TGTGCCAGCAGCTTAAGTTCAGGGGCCGGGGCCAAAAACATTCAGTACTTC.

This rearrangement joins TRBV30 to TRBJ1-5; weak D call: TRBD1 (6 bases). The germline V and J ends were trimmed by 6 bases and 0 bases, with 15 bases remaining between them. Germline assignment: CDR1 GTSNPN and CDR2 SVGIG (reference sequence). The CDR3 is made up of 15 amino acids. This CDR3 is CACTTGTSSNQPQHF. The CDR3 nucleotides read TGTGCCTGCACAACAGGGACCTCTAGCAATCAGCCCCAGCATTTT. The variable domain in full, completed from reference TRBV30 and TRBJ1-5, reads SQTIHQWPATLVQPVGSPLSLECTVEGTSNPNLYWYRQAAGRGLQLLFYSVGIGQISSEVPQNLSASRPQDRQFILSSKKLLLSDSGFYLCACTTGTSSNQPQHFGDGTRLSIL.

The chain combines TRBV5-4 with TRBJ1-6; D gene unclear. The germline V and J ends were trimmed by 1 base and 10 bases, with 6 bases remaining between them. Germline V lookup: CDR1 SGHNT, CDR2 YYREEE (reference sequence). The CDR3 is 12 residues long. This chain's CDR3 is CASSLINSPLHF. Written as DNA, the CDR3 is TGTGCCAGCAGCTTGATAAACTCACCCCTCCACTTT.

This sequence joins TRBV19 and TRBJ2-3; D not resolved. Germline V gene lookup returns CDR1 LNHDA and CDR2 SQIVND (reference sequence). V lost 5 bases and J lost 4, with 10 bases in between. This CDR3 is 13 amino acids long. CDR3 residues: CASSWRSADTQYF. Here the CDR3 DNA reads TGTGCCAGTAGTTGGCGGTCGGCAGATACGCAGTATTTT.

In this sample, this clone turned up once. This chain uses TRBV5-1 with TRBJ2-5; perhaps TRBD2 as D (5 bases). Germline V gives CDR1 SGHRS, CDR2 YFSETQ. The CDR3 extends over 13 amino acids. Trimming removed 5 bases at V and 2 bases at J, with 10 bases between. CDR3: CASRLGGQETQYF. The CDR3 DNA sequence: TGCGCCAGCAGACTAGGAGGACAAGAGACCCAGTACTTC.

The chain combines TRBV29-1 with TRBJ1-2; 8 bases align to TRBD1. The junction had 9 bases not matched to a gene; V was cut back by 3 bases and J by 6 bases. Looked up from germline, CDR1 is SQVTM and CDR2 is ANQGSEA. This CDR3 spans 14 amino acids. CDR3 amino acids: CSVDSGRGRDGYTF. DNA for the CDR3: TGCAGCGTTGATAGCGGCAGGGGGCGCGATGGCTACACCTTC.

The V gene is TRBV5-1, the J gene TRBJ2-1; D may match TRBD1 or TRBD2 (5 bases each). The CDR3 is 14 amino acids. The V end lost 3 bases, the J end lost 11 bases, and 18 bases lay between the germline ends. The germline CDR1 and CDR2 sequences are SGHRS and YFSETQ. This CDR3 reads CASSSVSGAEKQFF. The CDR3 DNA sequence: TGCGCCAGCAGCTCGGTCTCCGGGGCGGAGAAGCAGTTCTTC.

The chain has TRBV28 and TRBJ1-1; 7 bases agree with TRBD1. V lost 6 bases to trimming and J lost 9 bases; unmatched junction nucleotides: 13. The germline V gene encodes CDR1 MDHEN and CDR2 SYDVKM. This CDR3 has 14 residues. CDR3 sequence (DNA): TGTGCCAGCAGCCTGCCGAGGGACAGACTGAAAGCTTTCTTT. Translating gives CASSLPRDRLKAFF.